The 17 T cell receptor beta chains below all came from one sample that was sequenced in a study of breast tumors, draining lymph nodes, adjacent tissues. Samples came from axillary lymph nodes draining the breast cancer. TCRdb ran MiXCR on the multiplex PCR reads and lists one entry per CDR3 protein. The data hold about 270,000 distinct CDR3 sequences, with under 35% observed a single time. Sequenced material: axillary lymph node tissue. The receptors here all came from a female donor with breast cancer. Some clones in this sample may be carry-over from other donors' samples.

On this clonotype: Possible read error: a much larger clone is one base away. This sequence joins TRBV20-1 and TRBJ2-5; TRBD2 matches at 8 bases. Germline V gives CDR1 DFQATT, CDR2 SNEGSKA (reference sequence). CDR3 size: 15 residues. Germline trimming cut 4 bases from V and 5 bases from J; bases unmatched to any gene: 12. The CDR3 sequence: CSAMSSSGIAETQYF. CDR3 sequence (DNA): TGCAGTGCTATGTCGAGTAGCGGGATTGCCGAGACCCAGTACTTC.

On this clonotype: This sequence may be a read error, since a much larger clone differs from it by one base. Here the CDR3 omits its conserved ending phenylalanine or tryptophan, so a read error is the likely source. The chain combines TRBV14 with TRBJ2-1; D is possibly TRBD2 (5 bases). The CDR3 covers 13 residues. The V gene lost 5 bases and the J gene lost 7 bases, with 12 bases spanning the gap. Looked up from germline, CDR1 is SGHDN and CDR2 is FVKESK. Here the CDR3 DNA reads TGTGCCAGCAGCTACGGACTTAAGAATGAGCAGTTCTCC. It yields the protein CASSYGLKNEQFS.

Remarks on this clonotype: This may stem from a read error, because a much larger clone lies one nucleotide away. The gene calls are TRBV7-2 and TRBJ2-5; TRBD1 aligns across 9 bases. CDR3 length: 16 residues. Germline CDR1 is SGHTA and CDR2 is FQGNSA. J gave up 3 bases and V 3 bases, and 8 bases lay outside the gene matches. For the CDR3, the DNA is TGTGCCAGCAGCTTGGTGACAGGGGGGGCCAAAGAGACCCAGTACTTC. Protein product: CASSLVTGGAKETQYF.

This clonotype was counted many times. The gene calls are TRBV11-3 and TRBJ2-2, with D unresolved. The V gene's germline CDR1 is SGHNT and CDR2 YENEEA. The V end was cut by 5 bases, the J end by 5 bases, with 9 bases between. This CDR3 is built from 13 residues. The DNA for the CDR3 is TGTGCCAGCAGCACCGTTTGGACCGGGGAGCTGTTTTTT. Translation: CASSTVWTGELFF.

This clonotype has at least ten counts. The V gene is TRBV20-1, the J gene TRBJ2-3; possibly TRBD2 for D (6 bases). Germline V lookup: CDR1 DFQATT, CDR2 SNEGSKA (reference sequence). V was trimmed by 0 bases and J by 1 base, leaving 14 bases between them. CDR3 length: 16 amino acids. CDR3 region: CSARERERTRTDTQYF. DNA for the CDR3: TGCAGTGCTAGAGAACGGGAGCGGACTCGCACAGATACGCAGTATTTT.

A remark on this clonotype: The limits of the CDR3 on the DNA are not certain, so only TCRdb's listed CDR3 is given. The V gene is TRBV29-1, the J gene TRBJ2-2; TRBD2 was called by the table and not checked on the DNA. Per the germline V gene, CDR1 is SQVTM and CDR2 is ANQGSEA. The CDR3 region is 22 residues in length, termini included. The CDR3: CSVGGLLSYEQYFGPGTGELFF.

Worth noting for this clonotype: A much larger clone sits a single nucleotide away, making a read error possible. The CDR3 protein is CATSGLVQINEQFF. CDR3 DNA sequence: TGTGCCACCAGTGGTTTAGTCCAGATCAATGAGCAGTTCTTC. The chain joins TRBV24-1 to TRBJ2-1; D is uncertain. The CDR3 totals 14 residues. The germline gives CDR1 KGHDR, CDR2 SFDVKD. V lost 5 bases to trimming and J lost 6 bases, with 13 bases between them.

This clonotype has at least ten counts. J is TRBJ2-5 and V is TRBV20-1, with unresolved D. Germline V lookup: CDR1 DFQATT, CDR2 SNEGSKA (reference sequence). The CDR3 contains 15 residues. Trimming removed 0 bases at V and 2 bases at J, with 13 bases between. This CDR3 is CSARDSGKFQETQYF. CDR3 DNA sequence: TGCAGTGCTAGAGATTCCGGCAAGTTTCAAGAGACCCAGTACTTC.

This clonotype was seen once. This sequence joins TRBV12-3 or TRBV12-4 and TRBJ2-4, with D perhaps TRBD1 or TRBD2 (5 bases each). This CDR3 region has 17 residues. V dropped 3 bases and J dropped 2 bases, with 17 bases sitting between them. This CDR3 is CASSLPSGLGSKNIQYF. Written as DNA, the CDR3 is TGTGCCAGCAGTTTGCCGTCGGGGCTGGGGTCCAAAAACATTCAGTACTTC.

This clonotype was detected ten times or more. The chain is built from TRBV3-1 and TRBJ2-1; TRBD1 or TRBD2 may be the D gene (5 bases each). This CDR3 is 15 amino acids long. V was trimmed by 5 bases and J by 5 bases, leaving 16 bases between them. Germline CDR1 LGHDT, CDR2 YNNKEL (reference sequence). In DNA form, the CDR3 reads TGTGCCAGCAGCTCACGACACGGGACGCACAATGAGCAGTTCTTC. The encoded protein is CASSSRHGTHNEQFF.

This clonotype was found many times. V usage is TRBV24-1 and J usage is TRBJ2-3, with D hard to call. The V end was cut by 4 bases, the J end by 2 bases, with 9 bases between. The CDR3 loop spans 14 amino acids. Germline V CDR1 and CDR2: KGHDR, SFDVKD. The CDR3 bases are TGTGCCACCAGTGACCCCGGACCCACAGATACGCAGTATTTT. Translating gives CATSDPGPTDTQYF.

Concerning this clonotype: A much more abundant neighbour one base away suggests this may be a read error. The rearrangement uses TRBV5-1 and TRBJ2-7; 13 bases match TRBD2. The CDR3 loop spans 15 amino acids. V shed 4 bases, J shed 5 bases, and the junction held 6 bases outside the gene matches. The germline V gene has CDR1 SGHRS and CDR2 YFSETQ. For the CDR3, the DNA is TGCGCCAGCAGCATGGGACTAGCGGGATTCAACGAGCAGTACTTC. Translating gives CASSMGLAGFNEQYF.

This clonotype was counted many times. The gene calls are TRBV2 and TRBJ2-2; 9 positions agree with TRBD2. The V gene's germline CDR1 is SNHLY and CDR2 FYNNEI. The CDR3 length is 15 residues. J lost 5 bases, V lost 4 bases, and 5 bases had no gene match. The CDR3: CASSVTSGQTGELFF. The CDR3 coding sequence is TGTGCCAGCAGTGTGACTAGCGGTCAGACCGGGGAGCTGTTTTTT.

This CDR3 reads CASSQGAGIGNQPQHF. CDR3 nucleotides: TGCGCCAGCAGCCAAGGAGCCGGGATAGGGAATCAGCCCCAGCATTTT. The chain couples TRBV4-1 to TRBJ1-5; D is undetermined. The CDR3 runs 16 residues. Per germline, CDR1 MGHRA and CDR2 YSYEKL. V was pared by 1 base and J by 4 bases, with 14 bases between.

The chain is built from TRBV7-2 and TRBJ1-1; weak D call: TRBD1 (5 bases). Trimming shortened V by 5 bases and J by 11 bases, and 21 bases separated the two germline ends. Germline V gene sequence: CDR1 SGHTA, CDR2 FQGNSA. This CDR3 has 14 amino acids. CDR3 sequence: CASSHPAGNEVAFF. The CDR3 DNA sequence: TGTGCCAGCAGCCACCCGGCAGGGAACGAAGTGGCTTTCTTT. Complete variable domain (other parts from reference TRBV7-2 and TRBJ1-1): GAGVSQSPSNKVTEKGKDVELRCDPISGHTALYWYRQSLGQGLEFLIYFQGNSAPDKSGLPSDRFSAERTGGSVSTLTIQRTQQEDSAVYLCASSHPAGNEVAFFGQGTRLTVV.

Turning to this clonotype: This likely comes from a read error, as the CDR3 has no conserved phenylalanine or tryptophan at its end. The V gene is TRBV7-9, the J gene TRBJ2-3; TRBD1 matches at 8 bases. The CDR3 is made up of 14 amino acids. V trimming: 5 bases; J trimming: 3 bases; junction bases outside the gene matches: 4. Germline loops: CDR1 SEHNR, CDR2 FQNEAQ (reference sequence). The DNA of the CDR3 is TGTGCCAGCAGCGAGGGACAGGTTACAGATACGCAGTATTCT. It translates to CASSEGQVTDTQYS.

As regards this clonotype: The conserved final phenylalanine or tryptophan is absent from the CDR3, which likely points to a read error. No DNA is shown, since the ends of the CDR3 on it are uncertain; the CDR3 is the one TCRdb lists. CDR3 amino acids: CASSLVYQETRYL. V and J are TRBV7-2 and TRBJ2-5. Germline V gene sequence: CDR1 SGHTA, CDR2 FQGNSA. Inclusive of both ends, the CDR3 amounts to 13 amino acids.